This TCR beta chain is from a study of T cell changes during pregnancy in multiple sclerosis. The assay was immunoSEQ multiplex PCR, and TCRdb's table has in-frame clones only and misses some. This table has around 50,000 clones, 85% to 95% appearing once. With 2 bases removed from V and 8 bases from J, the gap between germline ends came to 13 bases. This CDR3 spans 13 amino acids. CDR1 is SGHNT, CDR2 YYREEE, per germline (reference sequence). The input for sequencing was CD8+ T cells from peripheral blood mononuclear cells, taken in the second trimester of pregnancy. V and J are TRBV5-4 and TRBJ1-2; D possibly corresponds to TRBD1 (5 bases). This receptor was taken from a female donor with multiple sclerosis, enrolled in a pregnancy study. The CDR3 is CASSFGGDLGYTF. The CDR3 DNA reads TGTGCCAGCAGCTTTGGGGGGGACTTGGGCTACACCTTC.